Sequencing of this T cell receptor beta chain was carried out in a study of cytomegalovirus exposure and HLA in healthy donors. Across the study: HLA-typed donors were the source of roughly 85 million unique TCRs held in an early data release. Out of 398 genotyped donors, about 80% belonged to the Caucasian-associated ancestry cluster.

PCR primers comprised 60 Vbeta and 13 Jbeta primers. The assay was immunoSEQ multiplex PCR, and TCRdb's table has in-frame clones only and misses some. Found here are more than 150,000 clones, about four fifths of them singletons; the top ten hold 1%. Germline CDR1 reads LGHNA; CDR2 reads YSLEER. With 1 base removed from V and 6 bases from J, the gap between germline ends came to 11 bases. This CDR3 has 14 residues. This chain joins TRBV4-3 and TRBJ2-3, with a tentative D call TRBD2 (6 bases). Sequenced: PBMCs. This clonotype was obtained from a woman aged 50 to 60 in good health and CMV-seropositive. The CDR3 DNA follows: TGCGCCAGCAGCCAAGGACCGGGGAGGGATACGCAGTATTTT. Translated: CASSQGPGRDTQYF.